This T cell receptor beta chain was profiled in a study of shared clonotypes between healthy human individuals. Study context: In total, the donors were a couple of women and a few men aged 18 to 49.

Study conclusions and caveats: Donor scarcity curtailed the genetic and exposure-history diversity represented herein. A handful of donors showed sharing of around 5.3% of naive CD4 clonotypes.

This table comes from immunoSEQ multiplex PCR, and its TCRdb copy is limited to in-frame clones, with some not included. The sample lists some 800,000 clones, around 92% occurring once. Positive CCR7 selection of CD45RO-negative cells yielded the naive CD8 cells, and terminally differentiated effector memory CD45RA+ cells were excluded. Each of the donors was a healthy adult who was HIV-negative and had not had a recent acute infection or vaccination. This CDR3 is built from 17 residues. Germline CDR1 MNHNS, CDR2 SASEGT. V lost 4 bases to trimming and J lost 0 bases, with 17 bases between them. Notes on this clone: The antigen is undetermined.

This rearrangement joins TRBV6-1 to TRBJ2-3; weak D call: TRBD1 (6 bases). Sequencing input: naive CD8+ T cells sorted from blood. This receptor was obtained from a man under 40 in good health. The CDR3 protein is CASSVLQGRTSTDTQYF. CDR3 DNA: TGTGCCAGCAGTGTCCTCCAGGGGCGCACTAGCACAGATACGCAGTATTTT.